The 7 T cell receptor beta chains reported below all come from one sample, sequenced in a study of T-cell reconstitution after alpha-beta-depleted transplantation in children. Researchers prepared the TCRbeta library using unique molecular identifiers, the study reports. TCRdb re-analysed the PCR reads in MiXCR, keeping a single row per CDR3 protein. The sample shows hundreds of thousands of distinct CDR3 sequences, 10% to 15% of them seen only once. The sample here was PBMCs, mostly from graft donor cells, taken 360 days after TCRalphabeta/CD19-depleted stem cell transplant. Receptors originate from a male patient younger than 18 who had a stem cell transplant for acute myeloid leukemia, so the T cells may come from the graft donor.

The CDR3 sequence is CASSQVWRGNGYTF. The CDR3 DNA is TGTGCCAGCAGCCAAGTTTGGAGGGGAAATGGCTACACCTTC. The J gene is TRBJ1-2, the V gene TRBV16; possible D gene TRBD1, 5 bases. Germline V CDR1 and CDR2: KGHSY, FQNENV. The CDR3 is 14 amino acids. Trimming stripped 2 bases from V and 6 bases from J, with 13 bases between.

In this sample, this clonotype turned up many times. This chain connects TRBV10-3 to TRBJ2-3, with a possible D match to TRBD1 (5 bases). The CDR3 consists of 14 residues. Trimming pared 6 bases from V and 2 bases from J, leaving 12 bases between. Germline assignment: CDR1 ENHRY and CDR2 SYGVKD. CDR3 bases: TGTGCCATCAGGACCCAGGGTCCCACAGATACGCAGTATTTT. As protein: CAIRTQGPTDTQYF.

This clonotype has only a few counts. The genes are TRBV7-9 and TRBJ2-3, with 7 bases lining up with TRBD2. The ends lost 4 bases at V and 6 bases at J; junction bases unmatched: 16. CDR1 is SEHNR, CDR2 FQNEAQ, per germline (reference sequence). The CDR3 is 17 residues long. In DNA, the CDR3 is TGTGCCAGCAGCTCATCCGCGTTCTGGCGGGAGAAGGATACGCAGTATTTT. This translates into CASSSSAFWREKDTQYF.

The table lists this clonotype with many counts. The chain employs TRBV12-3 or TRBV12-4 and TRBJ2-7; TRBD1 is a possible D gene (6 bases). Trimming removed 5 bases from V and 4 bases from J, with 12 bases in between. The length of the CDR3 is 13 residues. The CDR3 is CASSRDTLYEQYF. DNA for the CDR3: TGTGCCAGCAGTCGGGACACTCTATACGAGCAGTACTTC.

This clonotype was found a few times. The chain is built from TRBV7-8 and TRBJ2-3, with a possible D match to TRBD2 (6 bases). This CDR3 has 14 amino acids. Trimming took off 4 bases at V and 10 bases at J, with 18 bases between the two ends. The germline CDR1 and CDR2 sequences are SGHVS and FQNEAQ. The CDR3 DNA follows: TGTGCCAGCAGCTCCGACGGGACTCCAGAACCGCAGTATTTT. Amino acid sequence: CASSSDGTPEPQYF.

The rearrangement joins TRBV20-1 to TRBJ2-1; 7 positions match TRBD1. The germline gives CDR1 DFQATT, CDR2 SNEGSKA (reference sequence). This CDR3 is 16 amino acids long. The V and J ends lost 0 bases and 4 bases, in that order; junction bases with no gene match: 9. In DNA, the CDR3 is TGCAGTGCTAGAGACCTCACAGGGGCGGCTTACAATGAGCAGTTCTTC. Translated: CSARDLTGAAYNEQFF.

This clonotype came up a few times. The gene calls are TRBV27 and TRBJ1-4; D is ambiguous. The V end was cut by 6 bases, the J end by 4 bases, with 9 bases between. The CDR3 loop spans 13 amino acids. CDR1 and CDR2 (germline): MNHEY, SMNVEV (reference sequence). In DNA form, the CDR3 reads TGTGCCAGCAGCGGGGAGGGTAATGAAAAACTGTTTTTT. Translating gives CASSGEGNEKLFF. The whole variable domain, remainder taken from reference TRBV27 and TRBJ1-4, is EAQVTQNPRYLITVTGKKLTVTCSQNMNHEYMSWYRQDPGLGLRQIYYSMNVEVTDKGDVPEGYKVSRKEKRNFPLILESPSPNQTSLYFCASSGEGNEKLFFGSGTQLSVL.